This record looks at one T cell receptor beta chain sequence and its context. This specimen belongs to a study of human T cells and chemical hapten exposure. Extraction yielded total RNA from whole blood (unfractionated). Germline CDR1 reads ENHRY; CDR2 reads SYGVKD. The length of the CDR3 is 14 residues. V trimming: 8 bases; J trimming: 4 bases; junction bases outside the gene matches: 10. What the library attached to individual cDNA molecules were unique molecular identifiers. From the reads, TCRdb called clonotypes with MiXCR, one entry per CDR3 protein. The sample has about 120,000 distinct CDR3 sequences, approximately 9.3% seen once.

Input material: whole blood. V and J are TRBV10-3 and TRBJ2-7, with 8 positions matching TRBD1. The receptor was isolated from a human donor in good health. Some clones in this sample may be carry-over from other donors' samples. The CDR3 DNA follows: TGTGCCATCGGGCAGGGGGCTCCAGTTTACGAGCAGTACTTC. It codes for CAIGQGAPVYEQYF.